This passage covers 21 T cell receptor beta chains from one sample sequenced in a study of T cells in Graves' hyperthyroidism and ophthalmopathy. Authors of the study amplified TCR beta CDR3 regions from RNA transcripts. Carried out on the TCR CDR3, a first-round RT-PCR used the HTBI primer set. TCRdb re-called the multiplex PCR reads with MiXCR, one entry per CDR3 protein. This sample carries 650,000 to 700,000 distinct CDR3 sequences, approximately 15% of them seen once, and the ten largest clones take roughly a sixth. The sequenced material came from blood. All receptors derive from a man between 45 and 60 years old with Graves' hyperthyroidism.

The genes are TRBV20-1 and TRBJ1-4, with D perhaps matching TRBD1 (5 bases). CDR1 DFQATT and CDR2 SNEGSKA come from the germline V gene (reference sequence). V was cut by 7 bases and J by 4 bases, with 16 bases left in between. This CDR3 is built from 14 residues. CDR3 in DNA: TGCAGTGGTGAACCGGGGGGTTTTAATGAAAAACTGTTTTTT. Translated, it gives CSGEPGGFNEKLFF.

The sample holds many counts of this clonotype. The chain uses TRBV7-2 and TRBJ2-6; D ambiguous. V lost 2 bases to trimming and J lost 0 bases, with 11 bases between them. The CDR3 consists of 17 residues. CDR1 and CDR2 from the germline V gene are SGHTA and FQGNSA. The CDR3 coding sequence is TGTGCCAGCAGCTTATATCGGTGGGGCTCTGGGGCCAACGTCCTGACTTTC. This encodes CASSLYRWGSGANVLTF. The variable domain in full, completed from reference TRBV7-2 and TRBJ2-6, reads GAGVSQSPSNKVTEKGKDVELRCDPISGHTALYWYRQSLGQGLEFLIYFQGNSAPDKSGLPSDRFSAERTGGSVSTLTIQRTQQEDSAVYLCASSLYRWGSGANVLTFGAGSRLTVL.

This clonotype has a handful of counts. The chain couples TRBV2 to TRBJ2-5; 7 nucleotides agree with TRBD2. Looked up from germline, CDR1 is SNHLY and CDR2 is FYNNEI. With 7 bases clipped from V and 4 bases from J, the junction kept 15 bases outside the gene matches. The CDR3 sequence is 16 residues long. CDR3 coding DNA: TGTGCCAGCATTTATAGTCGGGCTAGCGGTCGAGAGACCCAGTACTTC. It specifies CASIYSRASGRETQYF.

This clonotype was counted only a few times. This chain uses TRBV28 with TRBJ1-5; D not resolved. This CDR3 comprises 14 residues. CDR1 MDHEN and CDR2 SYDVKM come from the germline V gene. V lost 1 base and J lost 0, with 4 bases in between. This chain's CDR3 is CASSLSRSNQPQHF. In nucleotides, the CDR3 is TGTGCCAGCAGTTTATCCCGTAGCAATCAGCCCCAGCATTTT.

The sample holds a few counts of this clonotype. The CDR3 protein is CSVSDRGFMNTEAFF. The CDR3 region has the DNA TGCAGCGTCTCGGACAGGGGTTTCATGAACACTGAAGCTTTCTTT. The chain employs TRBV29-1 and TRBJ1-1; TRBD1 aligns across 9 bases. The length of the CDR3 is 15 residues. Germline V gene sequence: CDR1 SQVTM, CDR2 ANQGSEA. V was clipped by 6 bases and J by 0 bases; unmatched bases: 8.

This clonotype was detected many times. V usage is TRBV5-1 and J usage is TRBJ2-1, with 8 bases identical to TRBD2. Germline V gives CDR1 SGHRS, CDR2 YFSETQ. V trimming: 0 bases; J trimming: 9 bases; junction bases outside the gene matches: 11. The CDR3 is made up of 16 amino acids. As DNA, the CDR3 is TGCGCCAGCAGCTTGGCCGGGGGGGAGGGCCCAAGTGAGCAGTTCTTC. It specifies CASSLAGGEGPSEQFF.

Remarks on this clonotype: This clone may be a read error of a much larger clone one base away. The genes are TRBV27 and TRBJ2-7, with D uncertain. From germline, CDR1 is MNHEY and CDR2 SMNVEV (reference sequence). The CDR3 has 12 amino acids. CDR3 sequence (DNA): TGTGCCAGCAGAGACGGTCTATACGATCAGTACTTC. Protein sequence: CASRDGLYDQYF.

This clonotype was picked up many times. Sequence at one end of the junction differs from germline and may be a read error. This chain links TRBV5-1 with TRBJ2-7; no reliable D call. Looked up from germline, CDR1 is SGHRS and CDR2 is YFSETQ. The CDR3 covers 11 residues. The CDR3 reads CASSLGTEQYF. Written as DNA, the CDR3 is TGTGCCAGCAGCTTAGGTACCGAGCAGTACTTC.

This clonotype has a count of ten or more. In nucleotides, the CDR3 is TGCAGTGCTCTCGAGGGAGCAGGGATAAAGACCCAGTACTTC. As protein: CSALEGAGIKTQYF. The chain combines TRBV20-1 with TRBJ2-5, with D perhaps being TRBD1 or TRBD2 (5 bases each). The germline gives CDR1 DFQATT, CDR2 SNEGSKA (reference sequence). V dropped 5 bases and J dropped 6 bases, with 19 bases sitting between them. The CDR3 runs to 14 residues.

This rearrangement joins TRBV7-9 to TRBJ2-1, with D maybe TRBD2 (5 bases). Trimming cost V 1 base and J 10 bases, with 14 bases left between them. This CDR3 region has 14 residues. In germline, CDR1 is SEHNR, CDR2 FQNEAQ (reference sequence). CDR3 sequence (DNA): TGTGCCAGCAGCTTAGAAGTGGCCCTAGCAGAGCAGTTCTTC. It is translated as CASSLEVALAEQFF.

This clonotype was seen only a few times. The V gene is TRBV7-2, the J gene TRBJ2-2, with a weak D call TRBD2 (6 bases). V was pared by 5 bases and J by 7 bases, with 23 bases between. CDR3 length equals 17 residues. Germline CDR1 reads SGHTA; CDR2 reads FQGNSA. CDR3 DNA sequence: TGTGCCAGCAGCCCGCACCTTATGCGGGGCCAGGACGGGGAGCTGTTTTTT. Its protein product is CASSPHLMRGQDGELFF.

This clonotype has at least ten counts. J is TRBJ2-2 and V is TRBV28, with 9 bases fitting TRBD1. The germline gives CDR1 MDHEN, CDR2 SYDVKM. This CDR3 has 15 residues. The V and J ends lost 6 bases and 1 base, in that order; junction bases with no gene match: 3. The CDR3 loop is CASSSDRGNTGELFF. Here the CDR3 DNA reads TGTGCCAGCAGCTCGGACAGGGGGAACACCGGGGAGCTGTTTTTT.

The chain joins TRBV30 to TRBJ2-7, with 7 bases that match TRBD1. Germline-derived CDR1 and CDR2 are GTSNPN and SVGIG (reference sequence). Trimming took 4 bases from V and 5 from J; bases not matched to a gene: 5. CDR3 length: 12 amino acids. CDR3 loop: CAWKGQENEQYF. In nucleotides, the CDR3 is TGTGCCTGGAAAGGACAGGAAAACGAGCAGTACTTC.

This clonotype was counted many times. The chain recombines TRBV3-1 with TRBJ2-1, with D unresolved. The V end was cut by 2 bases, the J end by 5 bases, with 10 bases between. CDR1 and CDR2 (germline): LGHDT, YNNKEL (reference sequence). This CDR3 region has 14 residues. The CDR3 coding sequence is TGTGCCAGCAGCCAATTTGGGTCTGACAATGAGCAGTTCTTC. Translating gives CASSQFGSDNEQFF.

This chain joins TRBV20-1 and TRBJ2-1, with D maybe TRBD2 (5 bases). Germline V gene sequence: CDR1 DFQATT, CDR2 SNEGSKA (reference sequence). V gave up 4 bases and J gave up 0 bases, with 16 bases separating them. The CDR3 is made up of 16 amino acids. The CDR3 sequence is CSATDFERSSYNEQFF. The CDR3 nucleotides read TGCAGTGCTACCGATTTCGAGCGGAGCTCCTACAATGAGCAGTTCTTC.

The J gene is TRBJ2-2, the V gene TRBV7-9; D perhaps matches TRBD2 (6 bases). The CDR3 sequence is 15 residues long. V was clipped by 8 bases and J by 4 bases, with 17 bases between them. Germline CDR1 is SEHNR and CDR2 is FQNEAQ (reference sequence). Written as DNA, the CDR3 is TGTGCCAGCCAGAAAGACGGGGGTATCACCGGGGAGCTGTTTTTT. Protein: CASQKDGGITGELFF.

This clonotype has ten or more counts. The chain recombines TRBV6-5 with TRBJ1-5, with 9 positions matching TRBD1. Germline CDR1 is MNHEY and CDR2 is SVGAGI. CDR3 size: 15 residues. Germline trimming cut 4 bases from V and 7 bases from J; bases unmatched to any gene: 8. CDR3: CASSSRTGDRQPQHF. The CDR3 DNA follows: TGTGCCAGCAGTTCCCGGACAGGGGATCGACAGCCCCAGCATTTT.

V and J are TRBV5-1 and TRBJ2-7; maybe TRBD2 (6 bases). Germline CDR1 reads SGHRS; CDR2 reads YFSETQ. The length of the CDR3 is 13 residues. Trimming stripped 4 bases from V and 4 bases from J, with 12 bases between. The CDR3 loop is CASSPSDRYEQYF. The CDR3 DNA follows: TGCGCCAGCAGCCCTAGCGATCGGTACGAGCAGTACTTC.

The genes are TRBV18 and TRBJ2-7, with TRBD1 matching 10 bases. V gave up 8 bases and J gave up 6 bases; unmatched junction bases: 10. Germline CDR1 is KGHSH and CDR2 is LQKENI. The CDR3 is 14 residues long. This CDR3 reads CASQAGTGAREQYF. The CDR3 coding sequence is TGTGCCAGCCAGGCCGGGACAGGGGCTCGCGAGCAGTACTTC. Looking up the rest from reference TRBV18 and TRBJ2-7 gives the full variable domain: NAGVMQNPRHLVRRRGQEARLRCSPMKGHSHVYWYRQLPEEGLKFMVYLQKENIIDESGMPKERFSAEFPKEGPSILRIQQVVRGDSAAYFCASQAGTGAREQYFGPGTRLTVT.

This clonotype was seen repeatedly, ten times or more. The chain carries TRBV20-1 and TRBJ2-1; TRBD2 matches 12 bases. V lost 4 bases, J lost 6 bases, and 25 bases stayed unmatched. This CDR3 is 21 amino acids long. Germline V gene lookup returns CDR1 DFQATT and CDR2 SNEGSKA (reference sequence). The CDR3 region has the DNA TGCAGTGCTACAGGGGGCAGGGGGCAAGCTAGCGGGAGGGCCGGTGGCAATGAGCAGTTCTTC. This codes for CSATGGRGQASGRAGGNEQFF.

This clonotype was seen many times. CDR3: CAATQNGNTEAFF. The CDR3 DNA reads TGTGCCGCGACCCAAAACGGGAACACTGAAGCTTTCTTT. The chain links TRBV6-2 or TRBV6-3 to TRBJ1-1; D not resolved. This CDR3 has 13 residues. Between the trimmed V and J ends, which lost 11 bases and 1 base, there was a span of 14 bases. The germline CDR1 and CDR2 sequences are MNHEY and SVGEGT.